The clone carrying this T cell receptor beta chain was observed a handful of times. These data are taken from a study of patients and donors after allogeneic stem cell transplantation. From the RT-PCR reads, TCRdb called clonotypes with MiXCR, one entry per CDR3 protein. The sample records some 11,000 distinct CDR3 sequences, approximately 25% being singletons. Trimming left V 8 bases short and J 6 bases short, with 8 bases between. CDR1 is MNHEY, CDR2 SVGEGT, per germline. The CDR3 is 12 amino acids. The clonotype comes from a human donor who was either an allogeneic HSCT recipient or a stem cell or donor lymphocyte infusion donor (not recorded which). It is not recorded whose cells these are; they may come from a transplant donor. The sample comprised blood, either unsorted or a sorted T cell fraction (not recorded which). This chain links TRBV6-2 or TRBV6-3 with TRBJ2-6, with D perhaps TRBD1 or TRBD2 (5 bases each). CDR3 protein: CASRDPANVLTF. CDR3 nucleotides: TGTGCCAGCCGGGACCCGGCCAACGTCCTGACTTTC.